This TCR beta chain came from a study of shared clonotypes between healthy human individuals. Turning to the study itself: The donor group consisted of a couple of women and three men, aged 18 to 49. Researchers assigned three CD4 naive, three CD4 memory, two CD8 naive and one CD8 memory plate to each donor. Study outcomes and limitations: Clonotypes which were not shared had lower generation probabilities than clonotypes that all four donors shared.

Produced via immunoSEQ multiplex PCR; TCRdb's table is partial and in-frame only. The sample has around 1.9 million clones; 93% are singletons. Only CD45RO-negative cells positively selected for CCR7 counted as naive CD8 cells, so terminally differentiated effector memory CD45RA+ cells were excluded. Healthy HIV-negative adults with no recent acute infections or vaccinations were recruited as donors. This CDR3 has 16 residues. The V gene end was trimmed by 4 bases and the J gene end by 7 bases; junction bases not matched to a gene: 7. Germline V gene sequence: CDR1 MNHEY, CDR2 SMNVEV (reference sequence). About this clone itself: Its antigen is not known.

The TCR sequence derives from a man younger than 30 in good health. Some clones in this sample may be carry-over from other donors' samples. The chain is built from TRBV27 and TRBJ2-1, with 13 bases fitting TRBD2. The specimen sequenced was naive CD8+ T cells from PBMCs. CDR3 nucleotides: TGTGCCAGCAGTTCGCCCGGGACTAGCGGGAAGAATGAGCAGTTCTTC. Amino acid sequence: CASSSPGTSGKNEQFF.